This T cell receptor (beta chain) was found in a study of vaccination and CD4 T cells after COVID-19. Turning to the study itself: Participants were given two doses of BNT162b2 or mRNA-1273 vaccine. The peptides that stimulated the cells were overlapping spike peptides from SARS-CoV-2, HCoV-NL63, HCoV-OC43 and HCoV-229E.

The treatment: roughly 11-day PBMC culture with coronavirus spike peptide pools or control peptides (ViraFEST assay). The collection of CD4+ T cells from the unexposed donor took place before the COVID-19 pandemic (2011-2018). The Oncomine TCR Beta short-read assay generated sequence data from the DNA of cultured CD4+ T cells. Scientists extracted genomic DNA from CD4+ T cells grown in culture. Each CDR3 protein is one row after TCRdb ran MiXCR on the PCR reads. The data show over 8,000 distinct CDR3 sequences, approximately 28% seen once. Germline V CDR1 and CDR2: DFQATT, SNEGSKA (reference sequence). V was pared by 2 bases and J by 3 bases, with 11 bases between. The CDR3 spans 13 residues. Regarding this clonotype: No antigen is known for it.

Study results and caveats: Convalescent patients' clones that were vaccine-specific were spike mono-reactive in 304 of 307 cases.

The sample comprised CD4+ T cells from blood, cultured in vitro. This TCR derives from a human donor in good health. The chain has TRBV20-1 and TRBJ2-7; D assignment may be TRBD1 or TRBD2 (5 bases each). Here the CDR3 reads CSARSGGVYEQYF. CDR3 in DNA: TGCAGTGCTAGATCTGGGGGTGTCTACGAGCAGTACTTC.